The sample holds many counts of the clone carrying this TCR beta chain. What it binds is not known. This entry belongs to a study of T cells after yellow fever vaccination. TCRdb called the 5' RACE reads again in MiXCR, with one record for every CDR3 protein. Seen here are approximately 450,000 distinct CDR3 sequences, under 20% observed once, and the top ten hold 15% to 20%. Whole-study findings and limits: The study noted that FACS-sorted repertoires could contain abundant clonotypes contaminating from the bulk population.

The CDR3 runs to 11 residues. The ends were cut back, 3 bases at V and 14 bases at J, with 13 bases in the middle. CDR1 is SQVTM and CDR2 is ANQGSEA in the germline V gene. The specimen comprised PBMCs, sampled before the yellow fever booster vaccination. The sequence derives from a man in his late teens or twenties who received the YFV17D yellow fever vaccine. V usage is TRBV29-1 and J usage is TRBJ1-4; D perhaps matches TRBD1 (5 bases). Here the CDR3 DNA reads TGCAGCGTTGAGGTGGCAGGGTCTCTGTTTTTT. Residues: CSVEVAGSLFF.